The clone carrying this T cell receptor beta chain turned up a few times. Its antigen is currently unknown. These data are taken from a study of T-cell reconstitution after alpha-beta-depleted transplantation in children. Whole-study findings and limits: At around two months after transplant, the alpha-beta T cells were reportedly derived from several hundred expanded clones that came from non-depleted graft cells. Elevated TCRbeta diversity at day 60 was traced, in some patients, to surviving recipient T cells and thymic progenitors. By one year post-transplant, T-cell counts and diversity largely arose from T cells that were newly produced.

As it was prepared, the TCRbeta library received unique molecular identifiers. TCRdb fed the PCR reads into MiXCR, producing one record per CDR3 protein. The sample has fewer than 1 million distinct CDR3 sequences, roughly 15% seen once. The clonotype originates from a male patient younger than 18 who had a stem cell transplant for acute lymphoblastic leukemia, so the T cells may come from the graft donor. This specimen was PBMCs, mostly from graft donor cells, taken 360 days after TCRalphabeta/CD19-depleted stem cell transplant.

The CDR3 loop is CASGSPSNYYETDTQYF. DNA for the CDR3: TGTGCCAGCGGATCCCCCTCGAATTACTACGAAACAGATACGCAGTATTTT. The gene calls are TRBV21-1 and TRBJ2-3; the D call of TRBD1 is as the table states it, not checked on the DNA. TRBV21-1 is recorded as a pseudogene. There are 17 residues in the CDR3.